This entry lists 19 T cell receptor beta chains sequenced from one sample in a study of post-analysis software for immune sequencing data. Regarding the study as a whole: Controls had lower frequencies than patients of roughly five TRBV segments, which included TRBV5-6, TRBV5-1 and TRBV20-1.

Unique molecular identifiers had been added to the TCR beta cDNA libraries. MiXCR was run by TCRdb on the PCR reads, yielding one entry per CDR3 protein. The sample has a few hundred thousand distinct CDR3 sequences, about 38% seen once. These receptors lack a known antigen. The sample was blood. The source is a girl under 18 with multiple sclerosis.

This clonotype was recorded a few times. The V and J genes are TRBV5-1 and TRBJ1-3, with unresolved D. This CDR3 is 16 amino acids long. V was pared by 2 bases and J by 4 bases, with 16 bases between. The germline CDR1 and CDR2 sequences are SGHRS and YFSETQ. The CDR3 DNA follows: TGCGCCAGCAGCTTTGACGGCTCCAACTTCGGAAACACCATATATTTT. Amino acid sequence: CASSFDGSNFGNTIYF.

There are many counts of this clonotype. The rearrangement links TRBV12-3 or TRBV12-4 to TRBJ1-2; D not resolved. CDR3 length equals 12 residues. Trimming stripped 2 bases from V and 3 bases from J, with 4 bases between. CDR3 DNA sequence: TGTGCCAGCAGTTTAAGGGACTATGGCTACACCTTC. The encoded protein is CASSLRDYGYTF.

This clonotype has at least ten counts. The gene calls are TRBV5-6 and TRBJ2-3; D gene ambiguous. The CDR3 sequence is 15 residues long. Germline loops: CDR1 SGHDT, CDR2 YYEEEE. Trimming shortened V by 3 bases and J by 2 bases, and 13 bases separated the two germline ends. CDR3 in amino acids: CASSSGRTNTDTQYF. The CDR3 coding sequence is TGTGCCAGCAGCTCCGGCAGGACCAACACAGATACGCAGTATTTT.

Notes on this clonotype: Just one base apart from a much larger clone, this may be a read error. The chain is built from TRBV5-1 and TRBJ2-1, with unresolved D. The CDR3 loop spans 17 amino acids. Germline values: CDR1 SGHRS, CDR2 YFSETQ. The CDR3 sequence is CASSLASVGSSYNEQVF. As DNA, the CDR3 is TGCGCCAGCAGCTTGGCCTCTGTGGGCAGCTCCTACAATGAGCAGGTCTTC.

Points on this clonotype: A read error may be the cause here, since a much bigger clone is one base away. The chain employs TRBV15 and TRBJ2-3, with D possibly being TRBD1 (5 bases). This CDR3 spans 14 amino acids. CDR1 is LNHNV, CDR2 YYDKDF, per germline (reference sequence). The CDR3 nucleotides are TGTGCCGCCAGCAGGGTGGACACCTCAGATACGCAGTATTTT. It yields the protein CAASRVDTSDTQYF.

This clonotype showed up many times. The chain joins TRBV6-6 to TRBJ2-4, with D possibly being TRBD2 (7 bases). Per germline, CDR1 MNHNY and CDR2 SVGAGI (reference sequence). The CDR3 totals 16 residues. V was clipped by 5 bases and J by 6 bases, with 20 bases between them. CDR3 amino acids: CASSPGAGAVGNIQYF. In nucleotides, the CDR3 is TGTGCCAGCAGTCCCGGGGCGGGGGCGGTCGGAAACATTCAGTACTTC.

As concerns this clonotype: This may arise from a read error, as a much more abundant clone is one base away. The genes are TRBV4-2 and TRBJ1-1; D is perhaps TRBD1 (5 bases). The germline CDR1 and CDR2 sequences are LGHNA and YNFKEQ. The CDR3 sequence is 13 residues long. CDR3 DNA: TGTGCCAACAGCCAAATACAGGTCACTGAAGCTTTCTTT. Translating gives CANSQIQVTEAFF.

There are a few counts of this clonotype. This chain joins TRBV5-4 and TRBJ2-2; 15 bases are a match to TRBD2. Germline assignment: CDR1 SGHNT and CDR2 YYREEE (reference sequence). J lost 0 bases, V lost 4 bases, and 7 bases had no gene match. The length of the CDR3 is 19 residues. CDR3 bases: TGTGCCAGCAGCCCCCCGGGACTAGCGGGAGGATCGAACACCGGGGAGCTGTTTTTT. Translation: CASSPPGLAGGSNTGELFF.

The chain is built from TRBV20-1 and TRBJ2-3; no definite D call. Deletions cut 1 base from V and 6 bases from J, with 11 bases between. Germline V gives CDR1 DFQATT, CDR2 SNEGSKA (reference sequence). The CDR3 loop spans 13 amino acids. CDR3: CSARAQGVDTQYF. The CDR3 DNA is TGCAGTGCTAGAGCCCAAGGTGTGGATACGCAGTATTTT.

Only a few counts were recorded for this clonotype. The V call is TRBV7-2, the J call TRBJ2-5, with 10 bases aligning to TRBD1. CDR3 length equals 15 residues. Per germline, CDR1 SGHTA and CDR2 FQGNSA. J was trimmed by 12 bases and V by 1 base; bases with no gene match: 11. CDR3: CASSLVPGQGPQKYF. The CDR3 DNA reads TGTGCCAGCAGCTTAGTTCCGGGACAGGGGCCACAAAAGTACTTC.

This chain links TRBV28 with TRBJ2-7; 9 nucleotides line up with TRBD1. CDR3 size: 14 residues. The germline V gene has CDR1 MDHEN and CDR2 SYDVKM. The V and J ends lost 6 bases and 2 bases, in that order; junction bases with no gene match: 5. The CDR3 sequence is CASRLGQGPYEQYF. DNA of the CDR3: TGTGCCAGCAGGTTAGGACAGGGGCCCTACGAGCAGTACTTC.

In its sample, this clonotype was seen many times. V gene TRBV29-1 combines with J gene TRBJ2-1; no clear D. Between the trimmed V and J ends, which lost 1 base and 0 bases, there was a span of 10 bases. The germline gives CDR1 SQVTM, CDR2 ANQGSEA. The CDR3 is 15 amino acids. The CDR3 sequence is CSVEAAYSSYNEQFF. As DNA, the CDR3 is TGCAGCGTTGAAGCAGCGTACAGCTCCTACAATGAGCAGTTCTTC.

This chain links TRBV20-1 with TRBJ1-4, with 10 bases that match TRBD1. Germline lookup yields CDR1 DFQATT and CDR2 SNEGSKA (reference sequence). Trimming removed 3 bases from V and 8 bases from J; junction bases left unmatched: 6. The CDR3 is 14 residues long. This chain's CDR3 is CSASGDRGGEKLFF. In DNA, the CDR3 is TGCAGTGCTAGCGGGGACAGGGGTGGAGAAAAACTGTTTTTT.

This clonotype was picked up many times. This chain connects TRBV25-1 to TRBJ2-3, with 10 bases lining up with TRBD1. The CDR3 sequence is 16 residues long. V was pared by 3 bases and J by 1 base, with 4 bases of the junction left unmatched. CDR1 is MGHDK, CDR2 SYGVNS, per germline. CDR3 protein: CASSDHGQGGTDTQYF. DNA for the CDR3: TGTGCCAGCAGTGATCATGGACAGGGGGGCACAGATACGCAGTATTTT.

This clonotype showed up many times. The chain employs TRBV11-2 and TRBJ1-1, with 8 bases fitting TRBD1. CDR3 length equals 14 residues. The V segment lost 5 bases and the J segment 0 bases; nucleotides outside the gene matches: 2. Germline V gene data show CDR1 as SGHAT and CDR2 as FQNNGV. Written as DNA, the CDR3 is TGTGCCAGCAGCCCGGACAGGGTGAACACTGAAGCTTTCTTT. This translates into CASSPDRVNTEAFF.

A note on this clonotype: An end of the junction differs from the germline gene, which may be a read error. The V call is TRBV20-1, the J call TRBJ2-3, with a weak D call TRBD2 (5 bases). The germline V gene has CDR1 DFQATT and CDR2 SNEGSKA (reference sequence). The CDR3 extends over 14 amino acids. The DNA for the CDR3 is TGCAGTGCGGACCCTCGGGCGGGCACCGATACGCAGTATTTT. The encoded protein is CSADPRAGTDTQYF.

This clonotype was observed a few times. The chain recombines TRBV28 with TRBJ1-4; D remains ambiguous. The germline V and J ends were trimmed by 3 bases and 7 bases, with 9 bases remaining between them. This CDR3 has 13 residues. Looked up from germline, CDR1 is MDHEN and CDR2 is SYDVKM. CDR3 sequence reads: CASSFEGVEKLFF. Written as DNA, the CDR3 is TGTGCCAGCAGTTTTGAGGGCGTTGAAAAACTGTTTTTT.

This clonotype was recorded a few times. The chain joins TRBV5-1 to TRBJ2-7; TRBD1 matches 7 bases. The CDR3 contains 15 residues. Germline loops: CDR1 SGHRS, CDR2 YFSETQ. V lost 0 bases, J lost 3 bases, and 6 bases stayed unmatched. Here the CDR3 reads CASSLGDRKNYEQYF. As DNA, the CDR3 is TGCGCCAGCAGCTTGGGGGACAGAAAAAACTACGAGCAGTACTTC.

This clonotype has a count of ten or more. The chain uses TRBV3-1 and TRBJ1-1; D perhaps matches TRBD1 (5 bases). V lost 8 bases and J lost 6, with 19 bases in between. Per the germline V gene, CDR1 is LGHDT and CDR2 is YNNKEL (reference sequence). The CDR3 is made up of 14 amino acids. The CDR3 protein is CASVGDHVGAEAFF. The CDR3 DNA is TGTGCCAGCGTGGGGGACCATGTCGGGGCTGAAGCTTTCTTT.